This entry lists 5 T cell receptor beta chains sequenced from one sample in a study of technical replicates of blood from a handful of donors. Data came from immunoSEQ multiplex PCR; TCRdb stores just in-frame clones and leaves some out. The sample lists around 83,000 clones, around 94% occurring once. Material for sequencing was T cells isolated from PBMCs. The receptor source for this set is a human donor in good health.

This clone was seen only once. The V call is TRBV18, the J call TRBJ2-1, with 10 bases lining up with TRBD2. V gave up 5 bases and J gave up 8 bases; unmatched junction bases: 9. The CDR3 runs 15 residues. CDR1 and CDR2 from the germline V gene are KGHSH and LQKENI. CDR3 amino acids: CASSIGTSGIDEQFF. The CDR3 DNA reads as TGTGCCAGCTCAATCGGAACTAGCGGGATCGATGAGCAGTTCTTC.

The rearrangement links TRBV7-2 to TRBJ2-3; D not certain. The CDR3 is made up of 14 amino acids. Between the trimmed V and J ends, which lost 5 bases and 5 bases, there was a span of 14 bases. The germline V gene has CDR1 SGHTA and CDR2 FQGNSA. The CDR3 DNA reads TGTGCCAGCAGCCCTATACTATCGCGAGATACGCAGTATTTT. It yields the protein CASSPILSRDTQYF.

The chain carries TRBV7-8 and TRBJ2-1; D may be TRBD2 (6 bases). Trimming took 1 base from V and 7 from J, leaving 29 bases between them. This CDR3 contains 20 residues. Germline V gene lookup returns CDR1 SGHVS and CDR2 FQNEAQ. The CDR3 spells CASSLGLKRQIKGRPNEQFF. Here the CDR3 DNA reads TGTGCCAGCAGCTTAGGGCTAAAACGGCAAATAAAGGGGAGGCCGAATGAGCAGTTCTTC.

This clone was recorded once. The chain combines TRBV9 with TRBJ1-2; maybe TRBD1 (6 bases). CDR1 is SGDLS, CDR2 YYNGEE, per germline. This CDR3 comprises 13 residues. V lost 4 bases to trimming and J lost 7 bases, with 14 bases between them. The CDR3 loop reads CASSLQGLGGYTF. In DNA, the CDR3 is TGTGCCAGCAGCTTACAGGGTTTAGGTGGCTACACCTTC.

V is TRBV18 and J is TRBJ2-6, with a possible D match to TRBD1 (5 bases). The V end lost 0 bases, the J end lost 4 bases, and 10 bases lay between the germline ends. CDR1 is KGHSH and CDR2 is LQKENI in the germline V gene. This CDR3 comprises 16 residues. For the CDR3, the DNA is TGTGCCAGCTCACCACCGGACAAGCCCGGGGCCAACGTCCTGACTTTC. Amino acid sequence: CASSPPDKPGANVLTF.